A selection of T cell receptor beta chains follows, all from one sample in a study of identical twins. TCRdb re-called the 5' RACE reads through MiXCR, storing one row per CDR3 protein. The sample has 350,000 to 600,000 distinct CDR3 sequences, approximately 15% seen once. These data were also reused for a study on yellow fever vaccine responses in identical twins.

Sequencing input: CD4+ T cells sorted from blood. The receptors were gathered from a woman under 30 in good health. Each CDR3 is given with its conserved first and last residue. A D gene is named only where the DNA matches it firmly. Part of the rows lack a size; the others show once, few, many or a class for expanded clones.

D gene	V gene	clone size	J gene	CDR3 protein	CDR3 DNA
TRBD1	TRBV29-1	many	TRBJ2-1	CSVRQGYNEQFF	TGCAGCGTAAGACAGGGTTACAATGAGCAGTTCTTC
.	TRBV27	.	TRBJ1-2	CASSLRSGAGMGYGYTF	TGTGCCAGCAGTTTACGGTCCGGGGCAGGGATGGGTTATGGCTACACCTTC
.	TRBV5-6	many	TRBJ2-1	CASSFTLLAPNEQFF	TGTGCCAGCAGCTTTACCCTACTAGCTCCCAATGAGCAGTTCTTC
.	TRBV7-3	.	TRBJ2-1	CASSARGGSLYNEQFF	TGTGCCAGCAGCGCTAGGGGTGGTAGCCTTTACAATGAGCAGTTCTTC
.	TRBV15	few	TRBJ2-5	CATGRRGETQYF	TGTGCCACCGGGCGGCGCGGGGAGACCCAGTACTTC
TRBD1	TRBV12-3/TRBV12-4	many	TRBJ1-5	CASSDRARNQPQHF	TGTGCCAGCAGTGACAGGGCGCGCAATCAGCCCCAGCATTTT
.	TRBV29-1	few	TRBJ1-2	CSVELATAYGYTF	TGCAGCGTTGAGTTAGCGACAGCTTATGGCTACACCTTC
TRBD1	TRBV28	few	TRBJ2-3	CASSLSQGAWDTQYF	TGTGCCAGCAGTTTGAGCCAGGGGGCGTGGGATACGCAGTATTTT
.	TRBV20-1	few	TRBJ1-2	CSAHTGLVGYTF	TGCAGTGCACATACAGGGCTCGTAGGCTACACCTTC
.	TRBV28	.	TRBJ2-7	CASSLGGAILYEQYF	TGTGCCAGCAGTTTGGGGGGGGCGATACTTTACGAGCAGTACTTC
.	TRBV28	few	TRBJ1-2	CASSLTGLSYGYTF	TGTGCCAGCAGCTTGACAGGACTGTCCTATGGCTACACCTTC
TRBD2	TRBV3-1	few	TRBJ2-3	CASSQVRSLAGEHADTQYF	TGTGCCAGCAGCCAAGTTCGATCTCTAGCGGGAGAACATGCAGATACGCAGTATTTT
.	TRBV7-9	.	TRBJ2-2	CASTPGFPNTGELFF	TGTGCCAGCACCCCAGGGTTCCCGAACACCGGGGAGCTGTTTTTT
TRBD1	TRBV6-2/TRBV6-3	few	TRBJ1-1	CAVNRGPNTEAFF	TGTGCCGTCAACAGGGGACCGAACACTGAAGCTTTCTTT
.	TRBV12-3/TRBV12-4	few	TRBJ1-1	CASSTGSTEAFF	TGTGCCAGCAGTACAGGGAGCACTGAAGCTTTCTTT
.	TRBV15	many	TRBJ1-6	CATSRDLRGRYNSPLHF	TGTGCCACCAGCAGAGATCTTAGGGGTCGCTATAATTCACCCCTCCACTTT
.	TRBV6-1	many	TRBJ1-6	CASRGTERWTLHF	TGTGCCAGCAGAGGGACGGAACGCTGGACCCTCCACTTT
TRBD2	TRBV20-1	.	TRBJ2-5	CSASIVGGGQETQYF	TGCAGTGCTAGTATAGTCGGCGGGGGGCAAGAGACCCAGTACTTC
.	TRBV2	.	TRBJ2-7	CASSELTGSFYEQYF	TGTGCCAGCAGTGAACTGACAGGCTCCTTCTACGAGCAGTACTTC
.	TRBV12-3/TRBV12-4	many	TRBJ2-3	CASSLLGAGTDTQYF	TGTGCCAGCAGTTTATTGGGGGCGGGCACAGATACGCAGTATTTT
.	TRBV5-1	.	TRBJ2-1	CASSGTVDHEQFF	TGCGCCAGCAGCGGGACCGTGGACCATGAGCAGTTCTTC
.	TRBV6-2/TRBV6-3	few	TRBJ1-1	CASSYPLVSRGAMNTEAFF	TGTGCCAGCAGTTACCCACTTGTCTCCAGGGGCGCGATGAACACTGAAGCTTTCTTT
TRBD2	TRBV20-1	.	TRBJ2-7	CSALTSGGVGEQYF	TGCAGTGCTCTCACTAGCGGGGGAGTGGGAGAGCAGTACTTC
.	TRBV7-3	few	TRBJ2-3	CASSSAGAADTQYF	TGTGCCAGCAGCTCCGCGGGGGCCGCAGATACGCAGTATTTT
TRBD1	TRBV29-1	many	TRBJ1-1	CSAAGQRDEAFF	TGCAGCGCCGCGGGACAGCGGGATGAAGCTTTCTTT
.	TRBV5-8	many	TRBJ2-7	CASSFPGTSSYEQYF	TGTGCCAGCAGCTTCCCGGGGACCAGCTCCTACGAGCAGTACTTC
.	TRBV7-8	.	TRBJ1-5	CASSLAPGQINQPQHF	TGTGCCAGCAGCTTAGCCCCCGGACAAATCAATCAGCCCCAGCATTTT
TRBD1	TRBV10-3	many	TRBJ2-2	CAISDRTGTGDTGELFF	TGTGCCATCAGTGACCGCACCGGGACAGGGGACACCGGGGAGCTGTTTTTT